These 8 T cell receptor beta chains were sequenced from one sample in a study of long-term antiretroviral therapy in people with HIV. Researchers ran immunoSEQ v3.0 at survey level. Assay: immunoSEQ multiplex PCR; the TCRdb copy retains only in-frame clones and omits some. The sample records more than 25,000 clones, approximately 81% being singletons. This specimen consisted of unsorted PBMCs, obtained 3 years after starting antiretroviral therapy. Receptors were obtained from a man aged 35-49 years with HIV.

V gene TRBV2 combines with J gene TRBJ1-5; the D gene is possibly TRBD1 (6 bases). The CDR3 spans 16 residues. Deletions cut 6 bases from V and 7 bases from J, with 22 bases between. CDR1 and CDR2 from the germline V gene are SNHLY and FYNNEI. CDR3 bases: TGTGCCAGCAGCGAACAGGGACGGTCTAGCGGGCAGCCCCAGCATTTT. This translates into CASSEQGRSSGQPQHF.

Worth noting for this clone: Other DNA sequences in this specimen translate into the identical CDR3. The chain joins TRBV5-1 to TRBJ1-1; the match to TRBD1 covers 8 bases. V gave up 3 bases and J gave up 1 base; unmatched junction bases: 5. Per the germline V gene, CDR1 is SGHRS and CDR2 is YFSETQ. The CDR3 length is 15 residues. The CDR3 nucleotides are TGCGCCAGCAGCTCCGCCGGGACAGGGAACACTGAAGCTTTCTTT. Translation gives CASSSAGTGNTEAFF.

V and J are TRBV19 and TRBJ2-1; D is unresolved. This CDR3 is 16 amino acids long. CDR1 and CDR2 (germline): LNHDA, SQIVND (reference sequence). V dropped 1 base and J dropped 0 bases, with 10 bases sitting between them. CDR3 sequence (DNA): TGTGCCAGTAGTATAGGGACCCCCAGCTCCTACAATGAGCAGTTCTTC. It is translated as CASSIGTPSSYNEQFF.

The chain links TRBV11-2 to TRBJ2-5, with 11 bases matching TRBD2. V dropped 1 base and J dropped 5; count of bases not matched to a gene: 9. The CDR3 length is 17 residues. Germline V lookup: CDR1 SGHAT, CDR2 FQNNGV. The DNA for the CDR3 is TGTGCCAGCAGCTTAGTGTTTTATAGCGGGGGGGTGGAGACCCAGTACTTC. The encoded protein is CASSLVFYSGGVETQYF.

The chain links TRBV10-2 to TRBJ2-7; D possibly corresponds to TRBD1 (8 bases). Per germline, CDR1 WSHSY and CDR2 SAAADI. This CDR3 region has 14 residues. V was cut by 6 bases and J by 2 bases, with 14 bases left in between. DNA for the CDR3: TGCGCCAGCAGCGATACAGGGGGGGCCTACGAGCAGTACTTC. Translating gives CASSDTGGAYEQYF.

V gene TRBV28 combines with J gene TRBJ1-2; D possibly corresponds to TRBD1 (6 bases). Germline assignment: CDR1 MDHEN and CDR2 SYDVKM. There are 14 residues in the CDR3. Trimming removed 4 bases at V and 0 bases at J, with 9 bases between. The CDR3 spells CASSWGATNYGYTF. CDR3 in DNA: TGTGCCAGCAGTTGGGGGGCCACTAACTATGGCTACACCTTC.

The rearrangement links TRBV7-9 to TRBJ2-5, with D maybe TRBD1 (7 bases). CDR3 size: 14 residues. Germline lookup yields CDR1 SEHNR and CDR2 FQNEAQ (reference sequence). The V end lost 3 bases, the J end lost 5 bases, and 13 bases lay between the germline ends. The CDR3 reads CASSLSRGVETQYF. CDR3 sequence (DNA): TGTGCCAGCAGCTTGAGCAGGGGGGTCGAGACCCAGTACTTC.

The rearrangement links TRBV6-1 to TRBJ2-2, with a possible D match to TRBD1 (6 bases). This CDR3 is 14 amino acids long. Germline V gives CDR1 MNHNS, CDR2 SASEGT. With 1 base removed from V and 10 bases from J, the gap between germline ends came to 13 bases. This CDR3 reads CASSEVMGATELFF. CDR3 DNA sequence: TGTGCCAGCAGTGAAGTTATGGGGGCAACGGAGCTGTTTTTT.